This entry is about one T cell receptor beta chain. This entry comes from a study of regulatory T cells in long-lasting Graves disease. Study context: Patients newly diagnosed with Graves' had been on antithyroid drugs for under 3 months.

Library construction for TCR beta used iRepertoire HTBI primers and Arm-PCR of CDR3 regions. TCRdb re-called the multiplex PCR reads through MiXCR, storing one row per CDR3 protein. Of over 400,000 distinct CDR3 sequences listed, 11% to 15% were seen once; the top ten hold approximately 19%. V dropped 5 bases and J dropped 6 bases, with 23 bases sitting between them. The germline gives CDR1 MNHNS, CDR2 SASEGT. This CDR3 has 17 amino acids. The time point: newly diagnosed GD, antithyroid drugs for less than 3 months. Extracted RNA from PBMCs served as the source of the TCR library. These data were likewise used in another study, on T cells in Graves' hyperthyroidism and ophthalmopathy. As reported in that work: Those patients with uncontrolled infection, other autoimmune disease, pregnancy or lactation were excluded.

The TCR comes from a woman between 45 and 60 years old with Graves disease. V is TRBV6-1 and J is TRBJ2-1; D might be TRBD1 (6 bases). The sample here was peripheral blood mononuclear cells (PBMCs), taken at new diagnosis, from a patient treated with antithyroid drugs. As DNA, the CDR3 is TGTGCCAGCAGTCGAGTTTCAGCAGGGGTTAAGGCCAATGAGCAGTTCTTC. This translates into CASSRVSAGVKANEQFF.